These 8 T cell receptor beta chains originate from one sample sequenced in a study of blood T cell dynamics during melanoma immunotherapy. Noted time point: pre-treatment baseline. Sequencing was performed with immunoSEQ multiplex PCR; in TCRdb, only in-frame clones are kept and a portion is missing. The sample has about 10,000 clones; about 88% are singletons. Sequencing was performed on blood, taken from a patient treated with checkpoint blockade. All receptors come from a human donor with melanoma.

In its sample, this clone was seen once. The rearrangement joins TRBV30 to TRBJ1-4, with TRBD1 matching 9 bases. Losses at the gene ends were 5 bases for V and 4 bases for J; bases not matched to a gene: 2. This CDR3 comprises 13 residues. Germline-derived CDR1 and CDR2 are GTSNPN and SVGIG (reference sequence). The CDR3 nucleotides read TGTGCCTGGGGGACAGGGTTTAATGAAAAACTGTTTTTT. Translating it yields CAWGTGFNEKLFF.

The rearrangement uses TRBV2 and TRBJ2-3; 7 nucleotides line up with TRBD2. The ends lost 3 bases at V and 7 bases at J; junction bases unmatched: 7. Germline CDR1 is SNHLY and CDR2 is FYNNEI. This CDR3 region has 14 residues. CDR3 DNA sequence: TGTGCCAGCAGTGATGGGCGGGGGTCCCATACGCAGTATTTT. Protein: CASSDGRGSHTQYF.

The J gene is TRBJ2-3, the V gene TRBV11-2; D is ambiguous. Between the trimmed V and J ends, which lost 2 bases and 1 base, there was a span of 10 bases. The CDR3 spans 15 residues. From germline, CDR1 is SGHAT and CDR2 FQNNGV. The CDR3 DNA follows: TGTGCCAGCAGCTTAATCTCCCTAGGCACAGATACGCAGTATTTT. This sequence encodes CASSLISLGTDTQYF.

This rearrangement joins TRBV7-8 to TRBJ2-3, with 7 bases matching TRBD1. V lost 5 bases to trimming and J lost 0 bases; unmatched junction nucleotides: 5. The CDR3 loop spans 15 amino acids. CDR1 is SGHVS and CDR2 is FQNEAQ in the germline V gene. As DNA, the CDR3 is TGTGCCAGCAGCCAGTACAGGGGCAGCACAGATACGCAGTATTTT. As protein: CASSQYRGSTDTQYF.

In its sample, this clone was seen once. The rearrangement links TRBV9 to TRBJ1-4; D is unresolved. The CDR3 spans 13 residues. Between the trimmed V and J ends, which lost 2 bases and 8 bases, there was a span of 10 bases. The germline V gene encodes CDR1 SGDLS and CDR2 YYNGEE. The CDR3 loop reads CASSVGSSEKLFF. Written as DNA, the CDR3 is TGTGCCAGCAGCGTGGGTTCCAGCGAAAAACTGTTTTTT.

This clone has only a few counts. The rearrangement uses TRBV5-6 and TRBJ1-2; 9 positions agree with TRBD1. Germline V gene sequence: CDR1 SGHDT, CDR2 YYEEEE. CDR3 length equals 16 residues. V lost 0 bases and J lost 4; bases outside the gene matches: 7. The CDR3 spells CASSLAQDRGGYGYTF. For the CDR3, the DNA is TGTGCCAGCAGCTTGGCCCAGGACAGGGGAGGCTATGGCTACACCTTC.

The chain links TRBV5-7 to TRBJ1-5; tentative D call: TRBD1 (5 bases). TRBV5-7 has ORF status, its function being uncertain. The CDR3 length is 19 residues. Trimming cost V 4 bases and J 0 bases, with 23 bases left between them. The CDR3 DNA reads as TGTGCCAGCAGCGCGACATGGGGGTCTAACCCTTATAGCAATCAGCCCCAGCATTTT. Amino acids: CASSATWGSNPYSNQPQHF.

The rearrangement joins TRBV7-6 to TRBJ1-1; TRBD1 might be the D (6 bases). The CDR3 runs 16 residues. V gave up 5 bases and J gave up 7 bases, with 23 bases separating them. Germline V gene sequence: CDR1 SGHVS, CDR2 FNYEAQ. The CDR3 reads CASSPGGRVPFDEAFF. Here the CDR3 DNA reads TGTGCCAGCAGCCCGGGGGGCAGGGTCCCCTTTGATGAAGCTTTCTTT.